These T cell receptor beta chains were read from a single sample in a study of T cells in localized non-small cell lung cancer. The protocol was immunoSEQ multiplex PCR, while the TCRdb copy is restricted to in-frame clones and leaves out a portion. Of tens of thousands of clones listed, 70% to 90% are singletons. Sequenced here: peripheral blood, sampled before any cancer treatment. All receptors derive from an older female donor with stage I lung adenocarcinoma. Both conserved end residues are part of each CDR3. A D gene is named only where the DNA matches it firmly. Clone size is shown for a subset of rows, as once, few, many or a class of expanded clone.

CDR3nt: TGCGCCAGCAGCCCTAACATGGCGGTAGAGACCCAGTACTTC
CDR3aa: CASSPNMAVETQYF
v_gene: TRBV5-1
j_gene: TRBJ2-5
d_gene: NA
abundance: few

CDR3nt: TGTGCCAGCTCATCCCAGGGGGCTTCCTACGAGCAGTACTTC
CDR3aa: CASSSQGASYEQYF
v_gene: TRBV18
j_gene: TRBJ2-7
d_gene: TRBD1
abundance: NA

CDR3nt: TGTGCCAGCAGTTTAGGGACAACCTACAATGAGCAGTTCTTC
CDR3aa: CASSLGTTYNEQFF
v_gene: TRBV28
j_gene: TRBJ2-1
d_gene: NA
abundance: NA

CDR3nt: TGTGCCAGTAGCAGACAGGGTAATGGCTACACCTTC
CDR3aa: CASSRQGNGYTF
v_gene: TRBV19
j_gene: TRBJ1-2
d_gene: TRBD1
abundance: many

CDR3nt: TGCAGCGTTGAACTCTTCCGGGAGAGGAACAATGAGCAGCTCTTC
CDR3aa: CSVELFRERNNEQLF
v_gene: TRBV29-1
j_gene: TRBJ2-1
d_gene: NA
abundance: NA

CDR3nt: TGTGCCAGCAGTGAAGAGGGGATGAACACTGAAGCTTTCTTT
CDR3aa: CASSEEGMNTEAFF
v_gene: TRBV6-1
j_gene: TRBJ1-1
d_gene: NA
abundance: NA

CDR3nt: TGTGCCAGCAGCTTAACGCGGTACAATCAGCCCCAGCATTTT
CDR3aa: CASSLTRYNQPQHF
v_gene: TRBV7-2
j_gene: TRBJ1-5
d_gene: NA
abundance: NA

CDR3nt: TGTGCCATCAGTGAACGCATGAACACTGAAGCTTTCTTT
CDR3aa: CAISERMNTEAFF
v_gene: TRBV10-3
j_gene: TRBJ1-1
d_gene: NA
abundance: NA

CDR3nt: TGCGCCAGCAGCGGGGACAGGCAGGCAACCGAAAAACTGTTTTTT
CDR3aa: CASSGDRQATEKLFF
v_gene: TRBV4-1
j_gene: TRBJ1-4
d_gene: TRBD1
abundance: NA

CDR3nt: TGTGCCAGCAGGCAGGACCCCTACAATGAGCAGTTCTTC
CDR3aa: CASRQDPYNEQFF
v_gene: TRBV6-1
j_gene: TRBJ2-1
d_gene: NA
abundance: NA

CDR3nt: TGTGCCAGCAGCTTGGTTCTAGCGAAAACCTACGAGCAGTACTTC
CDR3aa: CASSLVLAKTYEQYF
v_gene: TRBV5-5
j_gene: TRBJ2-7
d_gene: NA
abundance: NA

CDR3nt: TGTGCCAGCACAGGACAGGTGAATCAGCCCCAGCATTTT
CDR3aa: CASTGQVNQPQHF
v_gene: TRBV6-1
j_gene: TRBJ1-5
d_gene: TRBD1
abundance: NA

CDR3nt: TGCGCCAGCAGAGGGGGGGGACAGAATAATTCACCCCTCCACTTT
CDR3aa: CASRGGGQNNSPLHF
v_gene: TRBV5-1
j_gene: TRBJ1-6
d_gene: TRBD1
abundance: once

CDR3nt: TGCGCCTGCGGGTTGTTTGAGCAGTTCTTC
CDR3aa: CACGLFEQFF
v_gene: TRBV10-1
j_gene: TRBJ2-1
d_gene: NA
abundance: NA

CDR3nt: TGTGCCAGCAACGTCCCTCCGGGTACCCAGTACTTC
CDR3aa: CASNVPPGTQYF
v_gene: TRBV2
j_gene: TRBJ2-5
d_gene: NA
abundance: NA

CDR3nt: TGCGCCAGCAGCCAAGAATGGGTTAGCACAGATACGCAGTATTTT
CDR3aa: CASSQEWVSTDTQYF
v_gene: TRBV4-3
j_gene: TRBJ2-3
d_gene: NA
abundance: NA

CDR3nt: TGTGCCAGCAGTTACGGGCAGGGAACCTACAATGAGCAGTTCTTC
CDR3aa: CASSYGQGTYNEQFF
v_gene: TRBV6-5
j_gene: TRBJ2-1
d_gene: NA
abundance: NA

CDR3nt: TGTGCCAGCAGCTTCCTCCCGGGACAGGGGAAGGACGAGCAGTACTTC
CDR3aa: CASSFLPGQGKDEQYF
v_gene: TRBV9
j_gene: TRBJ2-7
d_gene: TRBD1
abundance: once

CDR3nt: TGTGCCAGCAGCTTATACGGAGAGAACACCGGGGAGCTGTTTTTT
CDR3aa: CASSLYGENTGELFF
v_gene: TRBV11-3
j_gene: TRBJ2-2
d_gene: NA
abundance: NA

CDR3nt: TGTGCCAGCAGCCAAGATACGCCCTACGAGCAGTACTTC
CDR3aa: CASSQDTPYEQYF
v_gene: TRBV14
j_gene: TRBJ2-7
d_gene: NA
abundance: NA

CDR3nt: TGTGCCAGCAGCTTGGCGGCAGTTAGCTCCTACGAGCAGTACTTC
CDR3aa: CASSLAAVSSYEQYF
v_gene: TRBV5-4
j_gene: TRBJ2-7
d_gene: NA
abundance: NA

CDR3nt: TGCGCCAGCCGGCAGGGATACAACTCTGGAAACACCATATATTTT
CDR3aa: CASRQGYNSGNTIYF
v_gene: TRBV5-1
j_gene: TRBJ1-3
d_gene: NA
abundance: NA

CDR3nt: TGTGCCAGCAGCCGGGGAGCTAGCGGGGGGAGCAGGGAGACCCAGTACTTC
CDR3aa: CASSRGASGGSRETQYF
v_gene: TRBV7-3
j_gene: TRBJ2-5
d_gene: TRBD2
abundance: NA

CDR3nt: TGTGCCAGCAGCTCGACAGGTCCAGATACGCAGTATTTT
CDR3aa: CASSSTGPDTQYF
v_gene: TRBV7-3
j_gene: TRBJ2-3
d_gene: NA
abundance: NA

CDR3nt: TGTGCCAGTAGGACAGCCGAGGCGACAGATACGCAGTATTTT
CDR3aa: CASRTAEATDTQYF
v_gene: TRBV6-1
j_gene: TRBJ2-3
d_gene: NA
abundance: few

CDR3nt: TGTGCCAGCTCACCACCGCGGGGGCTCGGGGAGACCCAGTACTTC
CDR3aa: CASSPPRGLGETQYF
v_gene: TRBV18
j_gene: TRBJ2-5
d_gene: NA
abundance: NA

CDR3nt: TGTGCCAGCAGATACACCCTAAAAGAGACCCAGTACTTC
CDR3aa: CASRYTLKETQYF
v_gene: TRBV7-2
j_gene: TRBJ2-5
d_gene: NA
abundance: NA

CDR3nt: TGTGCCAGCAGCCCCGGGGGGTCCTACGAGCAGTACTTC
CDR3aa: CASSPGGSYEQYF
v_gene: TRBV9
j_gene: TRBJ2-7
d_gene: TRBD2
abundance: once

CDR3nt: TGTGCCAGCAGCAGCGGGACAGGGTCACTTCTCGGCTACACCTTC
CDR3aa: CASSSGTGSLLGYTF
v_gene: TRBV5-4
j_gene: TRBJ1-2
d_gene: TRBD1
abundance: NA

CDR3nt: TGTGCCAGCAGCGCCAAGACCGGGGGCTATGGCTACACCTTC
CDR3aa: CASSAKTGGYGYTF
v_gene: TRBV14
j_gene: TRBJ1-2
d_gene: NA
abundance: NA

CDR3nt: TGTGCCAGCAGCTTAGATTACCCCGATACGCAGTATTTT
CDR3aa: CASSLDYPDTQYF
v_gene: TRBV11-3
j_gene: TRBJ2-3
d_gene: NA
abundance: NA

CDR3nt: TGTGCCAGCAGTGCCCTCCCGGGACAGGGATCTAATGAGCAGTTCTTC
CDR3aa: CASSALPGQGSNEQFF
v_gene: TRBV6-4
j_gene: TRBJ2-1
d_gene: TRBD1
abundance: NA

CDR3nt: TGTGCCAGCAGTGATGTGGGAACAGATACGCAGTATTTT
CDR3aa: CASSDVGTDTQYF
v_gene: TRBV2
j_gene: TRBJ2-3
d_gene: NA
abundance: NA

CDR3nt: TGTGCCAGTAGTATAGGCCCACGGGTCGGCGGGAGTCAGCCCCAGCATTTT
CDR3aa: CASSIGPRVGGSQPQHF
v_gene: TRBV19
j_gene: TRBJ1-5
d_gene: NA
abundance: few

CDR3nt: TGTGCCAGCAGCTTAGAAATCGGGGGGGCCTTAAAGACCCAGTACTTC
CDR3aa: CASSLEIGGALKTQYF
v_gene: TRBV11-2
j_gene: TRBJ2-5
d_gene: TRBD2
abundance: NA

CDR3nt: TGTGCCAGTAGTGTCATGAGCAATCAGCCCCAGCATTTT
CDR3aa: CASSVMSNQPQHF
v_gene: TRBV19
j_gene: TRBJ1-5
d_gene: NA
abundance: NA

CDR3nt: NA
CDR3aa: CASSDLGMGGYTF
v_gene: TRBV2
j_gene: TRBJ1-2
d_gene: NA
abundance: NA

CDR3nt: TGCGCCACAGCCGGGACAGGTAACACCGGGGAGCTGTTTTTT
CDR3aa: CATAGTGNTGELFF
v_gene: TRBV4-1
j_gene: TRBJ2-2
d_gene: TRBD1
abundance: NA

CDR3nt: TGTGCCAGCAGCCATAGACGGGGCACCTTGAGGGACGAGCAGTACTTC
CDR3aa: CASSHRRGTLRDEQYF
v_gene: TRBV7-2
j_gene: TRBJ2-7
d_gene: NA
abundance: NA

CDR3nt: TGTGCCAGCAGTTCGCAGGGGGCTTTCTTAAACACCATATATTTT
CDR3aa: CASSSQGAFLNTIYF
v_gene: TRBV5-6
j_gene: TRBJ1-3
d_gene: TRBD1
abundance: NA

CDR3nt: TGCGCCAGCCAGGAGGCCAGTTCCCGCTCCTACGAGCAGTACTTC
CDR3aa: CASQEASSRSYEQYF
v_gene: TRBV5-1
j_gene: TRBJ2-7
d_gene: NA
abundance: NA

CDR3nt: TGTGCCAGCAGCTTAGGCCGACAGGGGTTGGCTTATGGCTACACCTTC
CDR3aa: CASSLGRQGLAYGYTF
v_gene: TRBV7-2
j_gene: TRBJ1-2
d_gene: TRBD1
abundance: once

CDR3nt: TGTGCCAGCAGTCCGGGTTCTAACTATGGCTACACCTTC
CDR3aa: CASSPGSNYGYTF
v_gene: TRBV6-1
j_gene: TRBJ1-2
d_gene: NA
abundance: NA

CDR3nt: TGTGCCAGCAGCTTTTCCCAGGGGGCGCCCACTGAAGCTTTCTTT
CDR3aa: CASSFSQGAPTEAFF
v_gene: TRBV5-8
j_gene: TRBJ1-1
d_gene: TRBD1
abundance: NA

CDR3nt: TGTGCCAGCAGCTTCGGACAGTACACCGGGGAGCTGTTTTTT
CDR3aa: CASSFGQYTGELFF
v_gene: TRBV11-3
j_gene: TRBJ2-2
d_gene: NA
abundance: few

CDR3nt: TGTGCCAGCACATCATGGGACAGCCGTAATGAAAAACTGTTTTTT
CDR3aa: CASTSWDSRNEKLFF
v_gene: TRBV27
j_gene: TRBJ1-4
d_gene: TRBD1
abundance: NA

CDR3nt: TGTGCCAGCAGCGTGATCCACGGCGGGGAGCTGTTTTTT
CDR3aa: CASSVIHGGELFF
v_gene: TRBV9
j_gene: TRBJ2-2
d_gene: NA
abundance: NA

CDR3nt: TGCGCCAGCAGCTGGGACAGCTCTGCCCCGAGCACTGAAGCTTTCTTT
CDR3aa: CASSWDSSAPSTEAFF
v_gene: TRBV5-1
j_gene: TRBJ1-1
d_gene: TRBD1
abundance: NA

CDR3nt: TGCGCCAGCAGCGCCGGTAGGACTAGCGGCCTGTTT
CDR3aa: CASSAGRTSGLF
v_gene: TRBV5-1
j_gene: TRBJ2-3
d_gene: TRBD2
abundance: NA

CDR3nt: TGTGCCAGCAGTGAAAACTCCCAGTCCCTCGAGCAGTACTTC
CDR3aa: CASSENSQSLEQYF
v_gene: TRBV2
j_gene: TRBJ2-7
d_gene: NA
abundance: few

CDR3nt: TGCGCCAGCAGCCAACGGACTGGACCCTACGAGCAGTACTTC
CDR3aa: CASSQRTGPYEQYF
v_gene: TRBV4-3
j_gene: TRBJ2-7
d_gene: NA
abundance: NA

CDR3nt: TGTGCCAGCAGTGAAAGGACAGGGGGCGCTGCCGGATCAACCCAAGAGACCCAGTACTTC
CDR3aa: CASSERTGGAAGSTQETQYF
v_gene: TRBV6-1
j_gene: TRBJ2-5
d_gene: TRBD1
abundance: few

CDR3nt: TGTGCCAGCAGTGTGGGGGCAGGGGGCAATCAGCCCCAGCATTTT
CDR3aa: CASSVGAGGNQPQHF
v_gene: TRBV6-5
j_gene: TRBJ1-5
d_gene: NA
abundance: NA

CDR3nt: TGTGCCAGCAGCGTGGGACGGGAGTACCACAATGAGCAGTTCTTC
CDR3aa: CASSVGREYHNEQFF
v_gene: TRBV9
j_gene: TRBJ2-1
d_gene: NA
abundance: NA